This record concerns one T cell receptor beta chain sequence. Its specific antigen is unknown. Base qualities are not recorded, but no much larger clone differs from it by a single base. The CDR3 starts with the cysteine, ends with the phenylalanine, and has 14 residues. Only the CDR3 region is kept as DNA, spanning 42 bases read in frame from base 1. Unmatched junction bases come to 0, with V trimmed by 2 bases and J by 8 bases. Sequences MGHDK (CDR1) and SYGVNS (CDR2) are obtained from the germline V gene. This sample was included in a study of blood T cell repertoires in COVID-19 (TCRdb year 2020). Study-level background: Collaborator samples came from the United States, Italy and Spain and covered acute and convalescent phases of COVID-19. Samples were obtained from the ongoing ImmuneRACE study (first 160 participants) and from some 1,200 subjects provided by 6 global collaborators. HLA class I and class II types, where available, came from metadata supplied by the sample provider rather than from assay-based typing. Subjects who had been exposed to COVID-19, were actively infected with it, or had recovered from it provided the deeply sampled blood TCRbeta repertoires that made up the dataset. Sample metadata almost always included a de-identified subject ID, COVID-19 status, age in years and sex. The material from the prospective study consisted of cDNA or gDNA derived from T cells, B-cell-depleted T cells, or PBMCs. The repertoires were released in a freely available public database intended as a resource for research on the immune response to SARS-CoV-2.

What the work shows at the level of the full study, not this receptor alone: The amount of clinical and demographic metadata varied by source and participant and was provided uncurated.

TCRbeta CDR3 regions were amplified from genomic DNA by means of the immunoSEQ Assay, a bias-controlled multiplex PCR. The study's own analysis went as follows. The number of nucleated cells in each sample was estimated from the amplification of reference gene primers within the assay. Sequence reads were collapsed and filtered to measure the absolute abundance of every unique TCRbeta CDR3 rearrangement. For each sample, productive Simpson clonality was calculated as the square root of Simpson's diversity index across productive rearrangements. TCRdb limited this immuneACCESS table to in-frame rearrangements with V and J called. A share of clones is missing; checked studies link under half to unresolved V genes, and the rest is unexplained. V, J and clone size are those of that table, while D and trimming were read from the DNA. The sample table lists approximately 230,000 clones, approximately 82% of them with a count of one. Roughly 4.9% of the sample goes to the ten largest clones.

Whole blood was collected in K2EDTA tubes by collaborating institutions according to the institutions' own protocols. Collaborator samples were shipped for TCRbeta analysis as frozen whole blood, isolated PBMCs, or DNA extracted from either sample type. The receptor's source is an elderly woman with active or convalescent COVID-19. The sequenced material came from peripheral blood. The chain was built from TRBV25-1 and TRBJ1-6; 10 nucleotides in the junction match TRBD1. The bases read TGTGCCAGCAGTGAAGGGACAGGGGATTCACCCCTCCACTTT. The resulting protein is CASSEGTGDSPLHF.